This T cell receptor (beta chain) was recovered during a study of graft-versus-host responses after intestinal transplantation. Study-wide context: Isolated intestinal, liver-intestinal, or multivisceral transplants were what recipients had. All of the recipients had induction that used anti-thymocyte globulin, then tacrolimus and steroids for two to four years.

Findings and caveats of the study: Graft-versus-host to host-versus-graft clonal ratios in allografts were high in patients with graft-donor T cell macrochimerism. Ileal or blood samples showed some GvH clones first, and such clones were also found in recipient marrow.

The V end was cut by 1 base, the J end by 2 bases, with 14 bases between. CDR1 and CDR2 from the germline V gene are SGHNT and YYREEE (reference sequence). This CDR3 has 16 residues. TCRdb's table, derived via immunoSEQ multiplex PCR, lists solely in-frame clones and lacks some. The sample shows about 18,000 clones, roughly 82% of them seen only once. Remarks on this clone: The antigen is not known.

The authors processed graft tissue to release intraepithelial and lamina propria lymphocytes. Sample: ileum tissue, taken 17 days after transplant. The sequence derives from a human patient who received an intestinal transplant, so some T cells may come from the graft donor. The chain uses TRBV5-4 and TRBJ2-3; tentative D call: TRBD1 (6 bases). CDR3: CASSLPRAGATDTQYF. Here the CDR3 DNA reads TGTGCCAGCAGCTTGCCCAGGGCAGGGGCCACAGATACGCAGTATTTT.